The 18 T cell receptor beta chains listed next were all sequenced from one sample in a study of shared clonotypes between healthy human individuals. Data came from immunoSEQ multiplex PCR; TCRdb stores just in-frame clones and leaves some out. The sample consists of 1,400,000 or so clones, about 98.5% of them appearing once. Sequencing was performed on naive CD4+ T cells sorted from blood. Sample subset: CD45RA+ positively selected. Source of these receptors: a man aged 25-40 years in good health.

This sequence joins TRBV5-1 and TRBJ2-7, with D possibly being TRBD2 (5 bases). Germline lookup yields CDR1 SGHRS and CDR2 YFSETQ. This CDR3 is built from 15 residues. Trimming stripped 5 bases from V and 5 bases from J, with 20 bases between. The CDR3 spells CASRPAPGVMDEQYF. The CDR3 DNA is TGCGCCAGCAGACCCGCCCCCGGGGTCATGGACGAGCAGTACTTC.

The gene calls are TRBV9 and TRBJ1-4; 11 positions agree with TRBD1. V trimming: 4 bases; J trimming: 14 bases; junction bases outside the gene matches: 4. From germline, CDR1 is SGDLS and CDR2 YYNGEE. The CDR3 loop spans 12 amino acids. The CDR3 DNA is TGTGCCAGCAGCCCGGGACAGGGGGGGCTGTTTTTT. It is translated as CASSPGQGGLFF.

The V and J genes are TRBV19 and TRBJ2-7, with D perhaps matching TRBD2 (5 bases). Trimming left V 4 bases short and J 6 bases short, with 10 bases between. This CDR3 has 12 amino acids. Germline assignment: CDR1 LNHDA and CDR2 SQIVND (reference sequence). The CDR3 DNA is TGTGCCAGTAGTACTTACGGGGTCGAGCAGTACTTC. Encoded protein: CASSTYGVEQYF.

This sequence joins TRBV7-3 and TRBJ2-1; D tentatively reads TRBD1 or TRBD2 (5 bases each). The CDR3 covers 13 residues. Trimming shortened V by 4 bases and J by 10 bases, and 14 bases separated the two germline ends. CDR1 is SGHTA, CDR2 FQGTGA, per germline. The chain's CDR3 is CASSSRDGREQFF. Here the CDR3 DNA reads TGTGCCAGCAGCTCACGGGACGGCCGGGAGCAGTTCTTC.

The chain has TRBV7-9 and TRBJ2-7; 8 bases map to TRBD1. From germline, CDR1 is SEHNR and CDR2 FQNEAQ (reference sequence). This CDR3 region has 18 residues. J lost 0 bases, V lost 0 bases, and 10 bases had no gene match. The CDR3 is CASSLAGRTGPPSYEQYF. In DNA, the CDR3 is TGTGCCAGCAGCTTAGCAGGGAGGACAGGGCCTCCCTCCTACGAGCAGTACTTC.

This chain uses TRBV19 with TRBJ2-2; TRBD2 agrees at 12 bases. After removal of 3 bases from V and 4 bases from J, the junction contained 9 bases not matched to a gene. The CDR3 has 18 amino acids. The V gene's germline CDR1 is LNHDA and CDR2 SQIVND (reference sequence). The CDR3 loop reads CASSITLAGGPGTGELFF. The CDR3 bases are TGTGCCAGTAGTATTACGCTAGCGGGAGGGCCGGGCACCGGGGAGCTGTTTTTT. Supplemented by reference TRBV19 and TRBJ2-2, the full variable domain reads DGGITQSPKYLFRKEGQNVTLSCEQNLNHDAMYWYRQDPGQGLRLIYYSQIVNDFQKGDIAEGYSVSREKKESFPLTVTSAQKNPTAFYLCASSITLAGGPGTGELFFGEGSRLTVL.

The V and J genes are TRBV9 and TRBJ2-1; 9 bases agree with TRBD1. The CDR3 length is 14 residues. Unmatched junction bases numbered 2, after V lost 3 bases and J lost 4 bases. Per germline, CDR1 SGDLS and CDR2 YYNGEE. The CDR3 loop reads CASSEQGAYNEQFF. DNA for the CDR3: TGTGCCAGCAGCGAACAGGGGGCTTACAATGAGCAGTTCTTC.

As to this clone: The identical CDR3 is also encoded by other nucleotide sequences in the sample. The V call is TRBV5-1, the J call TRBJ2-3; D remains ambiguous. The CDR3 contains 13 residues. The germline V gene has CDR1 SGHRS and CDR2 YFSETQ. V lost 4 bases, J lost 4 bases, and 10 bases lay in between. CDR3 coding DNA: TGCGCCAGCAGCCTAGGATCCCCAGATACGCAGTATTTT. It translates to CASSLGSPDTQYF.

This clone was seen just once. This chain uses TRBV5-4 with TRBJ2-1; D gene uncertain. The CDR3 is 15 amino acids. The germline gives CDR1 SGHNT, CDR2 YYREEE (reference sequence). V was shortened by 2 bases and J by 0 bases, with 9 bases between the two germline ends. CDR3 sequence: CASSFLPDSYNEQFF. The CDR3, as DNA: TGTGCCAGCAGCTTCCTCCCTGACTCCTACAATGAGCAGTTCTTC.

This CDR3 is CASSLGVGEKVNEQYF. CDR3 DNA: TGTGCCAGCAGCTTAGGAGTGGGAGAGAAGGTGAACGAGCAGTACTTC. The chain links TRBV7-9 to TRBJ2-7; a possible D gene is TRBD2 (5 bases). This CDR3 spans 16 amino acids. V shed 1 base and J shed 5 bases, with 18 bases lying between them. Germline values: CDR1 SEHNR, CDR2 FQNEAQ (reference sequence).

The genes are TRBV6-1 and TRBJ2-7, with D possibly TRBD2 on 6 matching bases. The CDR3 is 16 residues long. From germline, CDR1 is MNHNS and CDR2 SASEGT. Trimming stripped 2 bases from V and 3 bases from J, with 17 bases between. For the CDR3, the DNA is TGTGCCAGCAGTGAAAGGGGAGGAGGGCAACACTACGAGCAGTACTTC. Its translation is CASSERGGGQHYEQYF.

V is TRBV4-3 and J is TRBJ2-5, with TRBD1 matching 8 bases. CDR1 is LGHNA and CDR2 is YSLEER in the germline V gene. The CDR3 spans 19 residues. Trimming cost V 3 bases and J 2 bases; bases outside gene matches: 17. CDR3 sequence (DNA): TGCGCCAGCAGCCAGGACGGACTCTCAGGGGGCAAGAGTCAAGAGACCCAGTACTTC. Encoded protein: CASSQDGLSGGKSQETQYF.

The CDR3 sequence is CASSLGSGQGALGGGYTF. CDR3 in DNA: TGTGCCAGCAGCTTAGGGTCGGGACAGGGGGCGCTTGGTGGTGGCTACACCTTC. The chain employs TRBV7-6 and TRBJ1-2; 12 bases align to TRBD1. The V and J ends lost 1 base and 7 bases, in that order; junction bases with no gene match: 13. CDR1 SGHVS and CDR2 FNYEAQ come from the germline V gene. The CDR3 contains 18 residues.

The V call is TRBV5-1, the J call TRBJ2-2; 11 bases are a match to TRBD2. CDR1 and CDR2 (germline): SGHRS, YFSETQ. The trim removed 4 bases at V and 3 bases at J, leaving 5 bases unmatched. There are 16 residues in the CDR3. The CDR3 loop reads CASSPTSGSYTGELFF. As DNA, the CDR3 is TGCGCCAGCAGCCCTACTAGCGGGAGTTACACCGGGGAGCTGTTTTTT. Together with reference TRBV5-1 and TRBJ2-2, the CDR3 gives the full variable domain: KAGVTQTPRYLIKTRGQQVTLSCSPISGHRSVSWYQQTPGQGLQFLFEYFSETQRNKGNFPGRFSGRQFSNSRSEMNVSTLELGDSALYLCASSPTSGSYTGELFFGEGSRLTVL.

The chain is built from TRBV9 and TRBJ2-5; 9 positions match TRBD1. Unmatched junction bases numbered 10, after V lost 3 bases and J lost 4 bases. Germline CDR1 SGDLS, CDR2 YYNGEE. The CDR3 extends over 16 amino acids. CDR3 protein: CASSARPGTGRETQYF. CDR3 DNA: TGTGCCAGCAGCGCCCGTCCCGGGACAGGGAGAGAGACCCAGTACTTC.

J is TRBJ2-3 and V is TRBV5-1, with TRBD2 matching over 10 bases. Looked up from germline, CDR1 is SGHRS and CDR2 is YFSETQ. V gave up 0 bases and J gave up 8 bases; unmatched junction bases: 12. This CDR3 comprises 17 residues. The CDR3 spells CASSLAVIAGGRRTQYF. The CDR3 nucleotides are TGCGCCAGCAGCTTGGCTGTTATAGCGGGAGGCCGCCGTACGCAGTATTTT.

The chain recombines TRBV5-4 with TRBJ2-3; 7 positions match TRBD2. The V segment lost 4 bases and the J segment 2 bases; nucleotides outside the gene matches: 10. This CDR3 comprises 16 residues. Germline V gene sequence: CDR1 SGHNT, CDR2 YYREEE (reference sequence). CDR3 residues: CASSLRDYPNTDTQYF. CDR3 DNA: TGTGCCAGCAGCCTCCGGGACTACCCAAACACAGATACGCAGTATTTT.

The V call is TRBV6-5, the J call TRBJ2-7; D remains ambiguous. This CDR3 comprises 15 residues. V gave up 2 bases and J gave up 2 bases, with 13 bases separating them. Germline assignment: CDR1 MNHEY and CDR2 SVGAGI. CDR3 coding DNA: TGTGCCAGCAGTTACGGTGGGTCTCGAACCTACGAGCAGTACTTC. Its translation is CASSYGGSRTYEQYF.